The next 15 T cell receptor beta chains were all read from a single sample in a study of blood T cell repertoires in COVID-19. Generated by immunoSEQ multiplex PCR, the TCRdb table keeps only in-frame clones and is missing some. The table records 300,000 to 400,000 clones, roughly 90% of them present only once. The sequencing input was PBMCs or T cells enriched from blood (not recorded which). These receptors originate from a man between 60 and 70 years old who had recovered from COVID-19.

This clone was seen more than once but under ten times. The rearrangement uses TRBV4-1 and TRBJ1-5; 8 nucleotides align to TRBD1. The junction had 7 bases not matched to a gene; V was cut back by 0 bases and J by 6 bases. Germline loops: CDR1 MGHRA, CDR2 YSYEKL. The length of the CDR3 is 16 residues. Written as DNA, the CDR3 is TGCGCCAGCAGCCAAGAACCAGACAGGGGAGGTCAGCCCCAGCATTTT. This codes for CASSQEPDRGGQPQHF.

The chain is built from TRBV19 and TRBJ1-5; weak D call: TRBD1 (5 bases). V lost 4 bases and J lost 0, with 7 bases in between. Germline assignment: CDR1 LNHDA and CDR2 SQIVND (reference sequence). This CDR3 region has 14 residues. The CDR3 DNA sequence: TGTGCCAGTAGTAGGACATATAGCAATCAGCCCCAGCATTTT. It yields the protein CASSRTYSNQPQHF. Supplemented by reference TRBV19 and TRBJ1-5, the full variable domain reads DGGITQSPKYLFRKEGQNVTLSCEQNLNHDAMYWYRQDPGQGLRLIYYSQIVNDFQKGDIAEGYSVSREKKESFPLTVTSAQKNPTAFYLCASSRTYSNQPQHFGDGTRLSIL.

The rearrangement uses TRBV7-9 and TRBJ1-2; D not certain. Trimming shortened V by 6 bases and J by 1 base, and 12 bases separated the two germline ends. The CDR3 is 14 amino acids. Germline values: CDR1 SEHNR, CDR2 FQNEAQ (reference sequence). CDR3 DNA: TGTGCCAGCAGAGCTTCCGGGAATAACTATGGCTACACCTTC. Its translation is CASRASGNNYGYTF.

The rearrangement links TRBV7-3 to TRBJ2-5; 7 positions match TRBD1. The CDR3 extends over 15 amino acids. Germline V gene sequence: CDR1 SGHTA, CDR2 FQGTGA. With 1 base clipped from V and 5 bases from J, the junction kept 7 bases outside the gene matches. CDR3: CASSLNRGLRETQYF. CDR3 sequence (DNA): TGTGCCAGCAGCTTAAATAGGGGGCTACGTGAGACCCAGTACTTC. Supplemented by reference TRBV7-3 and TRBJ2-5, the full variable domain reads GAGVSQTPSNKVTEKGKYVELRCDPISGHTALYWYRQSLGQGPEFLIYFQGTGAADDSGLPNDRFFAVRPEGSVSTLKIQRTERGDSAVYLCASSLNRGLRETQYFGPGTRLLVL.

This sequence joins TRBV7-9 and TRBJ1-5, with 7 positions matching TRBD1. CDR1 is SEHNR and CDR2 is FQNEAQ in the germline V gene (reference sequence). V lost 3 bases, J lost 5 bases, and 4 bases stayed unmatched. The CDR3 extends over 14 amino acids. The CDR3 nucleotides read TGTGCCAGCAGCTTTGGGCAGGGGGATCAGCCCCAGCATTTT. It specifies CASSFGQGDQPQHF. The full variable domain, rest sourced from reference TRBV7-9 and TRBJ1-5, is DTGVSQNPRHKITKRGQNVTFRCDPISEHNRLYWYRQTLGQGPEFLTYFQNEAQLEKSRLLSDRFSAERPKGSFSTLEIQRTEQGDSAMYLCASSFGQGDQPQHFGDGTRLSIL.

The J gene is TRBJ1-1, the V gene TRBV7-9, with a weak D call TRBD1 (5 bases). The CDR3 is made up of 14 amino acids. Between the trimmed V and J ends, which lost 4 bases and 3 bases, there was a span of 12 bases. CDR1 and CDR2 from the germline V gene are SEHNR and FQNEAQ (reference sequence). The CDR3 nucleotides read TGTGCCAGCAGCTCCGACGGGGGACACACTGAAGCTTTCTTT. Amino acid sequence: CASSSDGGHTEAFF. Full variable domain (rest looked up from reference TRBV7-9 and TRBJ1-1): DTGVSQNPRHKITKRGQNVTFRCDPISEHNRLYWYRQTLGQGPEFLTYFQNEAQLEKSRLLSDRFSAERPKGSFSTLEIQRTEQGDSAMYLCASSSDGGHTEAFFGQGTRLTVV.

This clone was observed many times. The chain has TRBV19 and TRBJ1-1; D is unclear. The germline V and J ends were trimmed by 6 bases and 6 bases, with 14 bases remaining between them. Per germline, CDR1 LNHDA and CDR2 SQIVND (reference sequence). The CDR3 runs 13 residues. The CDR3 here is CASRRQPAPEAFF. Written as DNA, the CDR3 is TGTGCCAGTAGGCGGCAACCGGCACCTGAAGCTTTCTTT.

V and J are TRBV4-1 and TRBJ2-1, with 13 bases lining up with TRBD2. CDR3 size: 15 residues. Germline CDR1 reads MGHRA; CDR2 reads YSYEKL. The junction had 5 bases not matched to a gene; V was cut back by 4 bases and J by 8 bases. The CDR3 here is CASSLRTSGGYEQFF. CDR3 coding DNA: TGCGCCAGCAGCCTGAGGACTAGCGGGGGTTATGAGCAGTTCTTC.

This clone was counted only a few times. This chain joins TRBV4-1 and TRBJ2-1, with a weak D call TRBD2 (6 bases). There are 18 residues in the CDR3. Germline V gene lookup returns CDR1 MGHRA and CDR2 YSYEKL. V lost 0 bases and J 0 bases, leaving 15 bases between the germline ends. CDR3 region: CASSQELAASSSYNEQFF. The CDR3 bases are TGCGCCAGCAGCCAAGAACTAGCCGCTTCGAGCTCCTACAATGAGCAGTTCTTC.

The chain uses TRBV7-9 and TRBJ1-4; the match to TRBD1 covers 8 bases. The CDR3 has 17 residues. Germline-derived CDR1 and CDR2 are SEHNR and FQNEAQ (reference sequence). V shed 1 base and J 0 bases; nucleotides not matched to a gene: 4. The CDR3 protein is CASSLGDRGTTNEKLFF. DNA for the CDR3: TGTGCCAGCAGCTTAGGTGACAGGGGAACAACTAATGAAAAACTGTTTTTT.

V is TRBV7-8 and J is TRBJ2-3; D perhaps matches TRBD1 (5 bases). This CDR3 contains 15 residues. Germline lookup yields CDR1 SGHVS and CDR2 FQNEAQ. V shed 1 base and J shed 1 base, with 9 bases lying between them. The CDR3 DNA sequence: TGTGCCAGCAGCTTAGTCCGGACACGCACAGATACGCAGTATTTT. Encoded protein: CASSLVRTRTDTQYF.

This clone occurred a few times. The same CDR3 can be traced to other DNA sequences in this sample. As DNA, the CDR3 is TGCGCCAGCAGCTTGGGACAAAACTATGGCTACACCTTC. It codes for CASSLGQNYGYTF. The rearrangement links TRBV5-1 to TRBJ1-2, with no clear D. The V gene's germline CDR1 is SGHRS and CDR2 YFSETQ. Trimming removed 0 bases from V and 2 bases from J, with 5 bases in between. The CDR3 runs 13 residues.

The chain uses TRBV3-1 (or the pseudogene TRBV3-2) and TRBJ2-3; D remains ambiguous. With 0 bases removed from V and 6 bases from J, the gap between germline ends came to 4 bases. From germline, CDR1 is LGHDT and CDR2 YNNKEL (reference sequence). The CDR3 extends over 12 amino acids. CDR3 protein: CASSQEEDTQYF. CDR3 sequence (DNA): TGTGCCAGCAGCCAAGAGGAGGATACGCAGTATTTT.

This clone has a count of ten or more. The chain combines TRBV7-6 with TRBJ2-2; D might be TRBD2 (6 bases). Trimming took off 5 bases at V and 6 bases at J, with 22 bases between the two ends. Germline CDR1 SGHVS, CDR2 FNYEAQ. This CDR3 is built from 17 residues. CDR3 region: CASSVAGNPLVSGELFF. The CDR3 DNA reads TGTGCCAGCAGCGTGGCGGGAAATCCCCTTGTTTCCGGGGAGCTGTTTTTT.

The CDR3 spells CASRLQGSPEAFF. The DNA for the CDR3 is TGTGCCAGCAGACTTCAGGGGAGCCCTGAAGCTTTCTTT. This chain connects TRBV5-4 to TRBJ1-1; D is perhaps TRBD1 (6 bases). CDR1 is SGHNT and CDR2 is YYREEE in the germline V gene (reference sequence). CDR3 size: 13 residues. Trimming took off 5 bases at V and 6 bases at J, with 14 bases between the two ends. Drawing the rest from reference TRBV5-4 and TRBJ1-1, the complete variable domain is ETGVTQSPTHLIKTRGQQVTLRCSSQSGHNTVSWYQQALGQGPQFIFQYYREEENGRGNFPPRFSGLQFPNYSSELNVNALELDDSALYLCASRLQGSPEAFFGQGTRLTVV.